The entry below gives a single TCR beta chain sequence along with its context. The sample comes from a study of cytomegalovirus exposure and HLA in healthy donors. In the PCR, 60 Vbeta and 13 Jbeta primers were used. The protocol was immunoSEQ multiplex PCR, while the TCRdb copy is restricted to in-frame clones and leaves out a portion. The table includes about 130,000 clones, roughly 80% detected once. The sequenced sample was PBMCs. The receptor was isolated from a man younger than 30 in good health and CMV-seropositive.

CDR3 amino acids: CASSTTSWDEQFF. For the CDR3, the DNA is TGTGCCAGCAGCACCACTAGCTGGGATGAGCAGTTCTTC. The V gene is TRBV6-5, the J gene TRBJ2-1, with TRBD2 as a possible D gene (6 bases). V lost 6 bases and J lost 8, with 14 bases in between. Per the germline V gene, CDR1 is MNHEY and CDR2 is SVGAGI. CDR3 length: 13 amino acids.